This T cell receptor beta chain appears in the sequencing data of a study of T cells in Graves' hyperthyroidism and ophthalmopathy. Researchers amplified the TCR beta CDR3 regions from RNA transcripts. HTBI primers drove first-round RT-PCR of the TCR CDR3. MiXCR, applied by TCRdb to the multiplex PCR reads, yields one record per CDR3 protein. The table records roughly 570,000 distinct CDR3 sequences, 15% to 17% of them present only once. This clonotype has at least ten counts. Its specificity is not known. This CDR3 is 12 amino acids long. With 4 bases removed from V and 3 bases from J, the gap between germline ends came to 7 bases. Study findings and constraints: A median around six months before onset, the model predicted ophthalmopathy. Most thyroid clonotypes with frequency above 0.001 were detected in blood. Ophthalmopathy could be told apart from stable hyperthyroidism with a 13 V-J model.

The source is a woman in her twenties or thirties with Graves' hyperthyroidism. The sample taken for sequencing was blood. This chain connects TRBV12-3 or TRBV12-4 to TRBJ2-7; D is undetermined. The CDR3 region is CASSSVLYEQYF. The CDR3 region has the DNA TGTGCCAGCAGTTCCGTGCTCTACGAGCAGTACTTC.